These T cell receptor beta chains were read from a single sample in a study of blood T cell repertoires in COVID-19. Sequencing was performed with immunoSEQ multiplex PCR; in TCRdb, only in-frame clones are kept and a portion is missing. The sample has roughly 150,000 clones; 84% are singletons. Material: peripheral blood. These TCRs come from an elderly woman with COVID-19, enrolled during active disease. Each CDR3 is given with its conserved first and last residue. A D gene is named only where the DNA matches it firmly. Rows may omit the clone size; those that give it use once, few, many or a size class.

clone size	CDR3 length	D gene	J gene	V gene	CDR3 protein	CDR3 DNA
-	15	-	TRBJ1-1	TRBV19	CASSIGAVLGTEAFF	TGTGCCAGTAGTATTGGAGCAGTTCTGGGCACTGAAGCTTTCTTT
-	15	TRBD2	TRBJ2-3	TRBV19	CASMSRAGALDTQYF	TGTGCCAGTATGAGTCGAGCGGGGGCGTTGGATACGCAGTATTTT
-	15	TRBD1	TRBJ1-2	TRBV7-3	CASSLTPGGAYGYTF	TGTGCCAGCAGCTTAACGCCAGGGGGCGCCTATGGCTACACCTTC
-	17	TRBD2	TRBJ2-3	TRBV7-3	CASSSGLAGGSVDTQYF	TGTGCCAGCAGCTCGGGACTAGCGGGAGGGTCGGTAGATACGCAGTATTTT
-	16	-	TRBJ1-1	TRBV7-2	CASSLVRGFLNTEAFF	TGTGCCAGCAGCTTAGTTCGGGGTTTCTTGAACACTGAAGCTTTCTTT
once	14	-	TRBJ1-2	TRBV5-4	CASSPGTALYGYTF	TGTGCCAGCAGCCCAGGGACTGCTTTGTATGGCTACACCTTC
-	16	-	TRBJ2-3	TRBV30	CAWRGTGLKGTDTQYF	TGTGCCTGGCGGGGGACCGGGCTCAAAGGCACAGATACGCAGTATTTT
once	13	-	TRBJ2-3	TRBV5-1	CASKEDNTDTQYF	TGCGCCAGCAAGGAGGATAACACAGATACGCAGTATTTT
-	13	TRBD2	TRBJ2-1	TRBV3-1/TRBV3-2	CASSLAGVNEQFF	TGTGCCAGCTCCCTAGCGGGAGTCAATGAGCAGTTCTTC
-	19	-	TRBJ1-1	TRBV24-1	CATSDLSGRGLVKNTEAFF	TGTGCCACCAGTGATTTAAGCGGCAGAGGGTTAGTGAAGAACACTGAAGCTTTCTTT
once	12	-	TRBJ2-5	TRBV6-5	CAYGRERETQYF	TGTGCTTACGGCAGGGAAAGGGAGACCCAGTACTTC
-	13	TRBD1	TRBJ1-5	TRBV30	CAWSGQGGQPQHF	TGTGCCTGGAGCGGACAGGGCGGTCAGCCCCAGCATTTT
-	14	-	TRBJ2-2	TRBV30	CAWSVRRGSGELFF	TGTGCCTGGAGTGTACGGAGAGGGTCCGGGGAGCTGTTTTTT
-	19	TRBD2	TRBJ2-5	TRBV24-1	CATSDWGTSGRGGRETQYF	TGTGCCACCAGTGATTGGGGGACTAGCGGGAGAGGAGGCCGAGAGACCCAGTACTTC